The 11 T cell receptor beta chains below all came from one sample that was sequenced in a study of regulatory T cells in long-lasting Graves disease. Sample time point: persistent/refractory GD, antithyroid drugs over 5 years with positive TRAb. Isolated PBMC RNA provided the starting material for the TCR library. Libraries of TCR beta came from iRepertoire HTBI primers plus Arm-PCR of CDR3 regions. TCRdb re-called the multiplex PCR reads with MiXCR, one entry per CDR3 protein. The data show 400,000 to 500,000 distinct CDR3 sequences, with approximately 22% seen just once and 13% to 15% held by the top ten. The starting material was peripheral blood mononuclear cells (PBMCs), obtained when the disease was refractory, from a patient treated with antithyroid drugs. The receptors come from a female donor with Graves disease.

This clonotype has only a few counts. This chain joins TRBV27 and TRBJ2-2; tentatively, D is TRBD1 or TRBD2 (6 bases each). This CDR3 is 13 amino acids long. Germline V gene data show CDR1 as MNHEY and CDR2 as SMNVEV (reference sequence). The V end lost 7 bases, the J end lost 6 bases, and 12 bases lay between the germline ends. The CDR3 nucleotides are TGTGCCAGCAAGGGGGGTGTCCCCGGGGAGCTGTTTTTT. Residues: CASKGGVPGELFF.

This clonotype has a count of ten or more. This chain uses TRBV28 with TRBJ2-7; 10 bases line up with TRBD1. V lost 6 bases to trimming and J lost 6 bases; unmatched junction nucleotides: 14. The CDR3 extends over 16 amino acids. Germline CDR1 is MDHEN and CDR2 is SYDVKM. The CDR3 DNA reads TGTGCCAGCAGCCCCGCCGGGACAGGGGTCCCCCTCGAGCAGTACTTC. Its translation is CASSPAGTGVPLEQYF.

This clonotype came up many times. CDR3 coding DNA: TGTGCCAGCAGCGCCAAGGGGGATTCACCCCTCCACTTT. Translated, it gives CASSAKGDSPLHF. This chain links TRBV9 with TRBJ1-6; D is perhaps TRBD1 (6 bases). With 3 bases removed from V and 8 bases from J, the gap between germline ends came to 9 bases. The V gene's germline CDR1 is SGDLS and CDR2 YYNGEE. CDR3 size: 13 residues.

Comment on this clonotype: Germline is not matched at one junction end, which may reflect a read error. The chain employs TRBV12-3 or TRBV12-4 and TRBJ1-1; possible D gene TRBD1, 5 bases. The CDR3 is made up of 12 amino acids. The chain's CDR3 is CASSLARGAGTF. As DNA, the CDR3 is TGTGCCAGCAGTTTAGCGCGAGGGGCCGGGACTTTT.

The rearrangement joins TRBV7-9 to TRBJ2-4; no clear D gene. The CDR3 spans 13 residues. The germline V gene has CDR1 SEHNR and CDR2 FQNEAQ (reference sequence). The germline V and J ends were trimmed by 2 bases and 4 bases, with 6 bases remaining between them. The CDR3 nucleotides read TGTGCCAGCAGCTTAAACGAAAAAAACATTCAGTACTTC. It translates to CASSLNEKNIQYF.

The rearrangement links TRBV7-9 to TRBJ2-2; 8 nucleotides match TRBD1. The length of the CDR3 is 16 residues. V shed 3 bases and J 4 bases; nucleotides not matched to a gene: 7. Looked up from germline, CDR1 is SEHNR and CDR2 is FQNEAQ (reference sequence). CDR3 DNA sequence: TGTGCCAGCAGCTTCCAGGGGGCGGTAAGCACCGGGGAGCTGTTTTTT. As protein: CASSFQGAVSTGELFF.

V and J are TRBV11-2 and TRBJ2-7; TRBD2 aligns across 14 bases. V gave up 5 bases and J gave up 4 bases; unmatched junction bases: 7. The CDR3 loop spans 16 amino acids. Germline-derived CDR1 and CDR2 are SGHAT and FQNNGV. CDR3: CASSMPGLAGDYEQYF. CDR3 in DNA: TGTGCCAGCAGCATGCCGGGACTAGCGGGAGATTACGAGCAGTACTTC.

This clonotype was observed many times. The chain has TRBV28 and TRBJ1-2; 10 bases line up with TRBD1. This CDR3 has 15 amino acids. Germline V gives CDR1 MDHEN, CDR2 SYDVKM. V gave up 4 bases and J gave up 1 base; unmatched junction bases: 3. The DNA for the CDR3 is TGTGCCAGCAGTTCGACAGGGGGCATTAACTATGGCTACACCTTC. Translating gives CASSSTGGINYGYTF.

This clonotype was recorded a few times. This chain joins TRBV6-1 and TRBJ1-3; 8 bases line up with TRBD1. Trimming cost V 6 bases and J 2 bases; bases outside gene matches: 3. In germline, CDR1 is MNHNS, CDR2 SASEGT. The CDR3 consists of 14 residues. The CDR3 DNA follows: TGTGCCAGCAGCCCGGACAGGGCTGGAAACACCATATATTTT. It yields the protein CASSPDRAGNTIYF.

As to this clonotype: Here the CDR3 omits its conserved ending phenylalanine or tryptophan, so a read error is the likely source. The CDR3 bases are TGTGCCAGCAGCACTACAGGGGCGTCGGACGAGCAGTACCTC. The encoded protein is CASSTTGASDEQYL. The rearrangement joins TRBV6-1 to TRBJ2-7, with 7 positions matching TRBD1. The V and J ends lost 6 bases and 5 bases, in that order; junction bases with no gene match: 10. The V gene's germline CDR1 is MNHNS and CDR2 SASEGT. This CDR3 spans 14 amino acids.

This clonotype was recorded many times. The CDR3 region has the DNA TGTGCCAGCAGTGAAGGCGGGAGTGGGAACGAGCAGTACTTC. It translates to CASSEGGSGNEQYF. This chain uses TRBV2 with TRBJ2-7, with 7 bases aligning to TRBD2. The CDR3 runs to 14 residues. Germline CDR1 reads SNHLY; CDR2 reads FYNNEI. V gave up 1 base and J gave up 5 bases; unmatched junction bases: 5.